This TCR beta chain was sequenced for a study of control samples from healthy donors and cancer patients. Only in-frame clones appear in the TCRdb table, and some are missing; sequencing was by immunoSEQ multiplex PCR. This table has approximately 89,000 clones, over 65% appearing once. The sequence was obtained from a woman between 35 and 50 years old in good health. The sample was blood.

CDR3 coding DNA: TGTGCCAGCACCGTGCGGGGTTATAGCAATCAGCCCCAGCATTTT. This gives the protein CASTVRGYSNQPQHF. The chain couples TRBV6-5 to TRBJ1-5; no clear D. The CDR3 sequence is 15 residues long. Germline V gives CDR1 MNHEY, CDR2 SVGAGI. The V gene lost 7 bases and the J gene lost 0 bases, with 13 bases spanning the gap.